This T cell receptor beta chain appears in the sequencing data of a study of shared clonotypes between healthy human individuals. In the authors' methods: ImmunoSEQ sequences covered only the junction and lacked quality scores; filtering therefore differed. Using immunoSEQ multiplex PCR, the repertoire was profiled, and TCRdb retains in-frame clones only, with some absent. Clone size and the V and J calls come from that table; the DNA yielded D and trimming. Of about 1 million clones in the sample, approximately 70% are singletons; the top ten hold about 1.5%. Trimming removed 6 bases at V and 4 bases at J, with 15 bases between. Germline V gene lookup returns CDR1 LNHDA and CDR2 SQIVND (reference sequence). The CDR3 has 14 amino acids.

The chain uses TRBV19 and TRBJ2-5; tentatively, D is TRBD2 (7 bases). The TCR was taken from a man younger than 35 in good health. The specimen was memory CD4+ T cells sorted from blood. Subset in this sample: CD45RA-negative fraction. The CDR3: CASRTGGPGETQYF. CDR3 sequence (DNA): TGTGCCAGTAGAACCGGGGGGCCTGGAGAGACCCAGTACTTC.